The 10 T cell receptor beta chains below were found in one sample sequenced in a study of CD8 T cells in ankylosing spondylitis. Their cognate antigens are unknown. TCRdb redid the calling of the 5' RACE reads with MiXCR, one entry per CDR3 protein. Here the sample spans some 840,000 distinct CDR3 sequences, about 11% being singletons. Overall study results and limits: Characteristic of ankylosing spondylitis blood, it appeared, was a TCR beta motif comprising 7 to 9 highly homologous variants.

Source material: blood, either unsorted or a sorted T cell fraction (not recorded which). The source of these receptors is a male donor with ankylosing spondylitis.

This clonotype was seen a handful of times. The chain carries TRBV7-2 and TRBJ2-7; D ambiguous. Trimming pared 2 bases from V and 0 bases from J, leaving 8 bases between. The CDR3 is 14 amino acids. Germline CDR1 reads SGHTA; CDR2 reads FQGNSA. The CDR3, as DNA: TGTGCCAGCAGCTTATTGCTGAGCTCCTACGAGCAGTACTTC. This gives the protein CASSLLLSSYEQYF.

This clonotype was picked up a small number of times. The chain links TRBV5-5 to TRBJ2-2, with 9 bases lining up with TRBD2. Germline V CDR1 and CDR2: SGHKS, YYEKEE (reference sequence). This CDR3 spans 16 amino acids. With V trimmed by 6 bases and J by 4 bases, 10 bases remained unmatched. This CDR3 reads CASIPWSAGGTGELFF. The CDR3 DNA reads TGTGCCAGCATCCCGTGGTCAGCGGGAGGCACCGGGGAGCTGTTTTTT.

This clonotype was detected ten times or more. J is TRBJ1-1 and V is TRBV20-1; 10 positions match TRBD1. Germline CDR1 is DFQATT and CDR2 is SNEGSKA (reference sequence). CDR3 size: 16 residues. Trimming removed 3 bases from V and 5 bases from J; junction bases left unmatched: 12. CDR3 in amino acids: CSASRTPGQGWTEAFF. The CDR3 DNA reads as TGCAGTGCTAGCCGAACGCCGGGACAGGGGTGGACTGAAGCTTTCTTT.

This clonotype was recorded a few times. V usage is TRBV24-1 and J usage is TRBJ2-7, with TRBD1 matching 8 bases. Losses at the gene ends were 3 bases for V and 2 bases for J; bases not matched to a gene: 5. CDR3 length equals 15 residues. Germline CDR1 and CDR2: KGHDR and SFDVKD. The CDR3, as DNA: TGTGCCACCAGTGATCAGGACAGGGCCCCCTACGAGCAGTACTTC. This translates into CATSDQDRAPYEQYF.

The rearrangement links TRBV5-1 to TRBJ2-7; D perhaps matches TRBD2 (5 bases). CDR1 is SGHRS, CDR2 YFSETQ, per germline. The V and J ends lost 0 bases and 13 bases respectively, with 14 bases between them. The CDR3 contains 12 residues. DNA of the CDR3: TGCGCCAGCAGCTTGGGTGGCGGACCGGGATACTTC. Protein: CASSLGGGPGYF. Full variable domain (remainder filled in from reference TRBV5-1 and TRBJ2-7): KAGVTQTPRYLIKTRGQQVTLSCSPISGHRSVSWYQQTPGQGLQFLFEYFSETQRNKGNFPGRFSGRQFSNSRSEMNVSTLELGDSALYLCASSLGGGPGYFGPGTRLTVT.

This clonotype was detected a few times. This chain joins TRBV7-6 and TRBJ2-7; possible D gene TRBD1, 6 bases. CDR3 length equals 14 residues. V was clipped by 3 bases and J by 3 bases, with 12 bases between them. CDR1 SGHVS and CDR2 FNYEAQ come from the germline V gene. This CDR3 is CASSFFGRGYEQYF. The DNA for the CDR3 is TGTGCCAGCAGCTTTTTTGGCAGGGGCTACGAGCAGTACTTC.

This clonotype has ten or more counts. The chain combines TRBV6-5 with TRBJ2-7; 10 bases are a match to TRBD2. CDR1 is MNHEY and CDR2 is SVGAGI in the germline V gene. The CDR3 consists of 14 residues. The V segment lost 2 bases and the J segment 6 bases; nucleotides outside the gene matches: 4. Here the CDR3 DNA reads TGTGCCAGCAGTTACCGACTAGCGGGTAGCGAGCAGTACTTC. Translated: CASSYRLAGSEQYF.

This clonotype was observed a handful of times. The chain combines TRBV7-2 with TRBJ1-5, with D uncertain. This CDR3 is built from 13 residues. Germline V gene data show CDR1 as SGHTA and CDR2 as FQGNSA. Trimming left V 6 bases short and J 3 bases short, with 9 bases between. The CDR3 DNA is TGTGCCAGCAGGGGCAGCGCCAATCAGCCCCAGCATTTT. This translates into CASRGSANQPQHF.

The chain is built from TRBV5-1 and TRBJ1-4; possibly TRBD1 for D (6 bases). This CDR3 contains 14 residues. Trimming took 4 bases from V and 5 from J, leaving 12 bases between them. Germline CDR1 and CDR2: SGHRS and YFSETQ. The DNA for the CDR3 is TGCGCCAGCAGCCGGACAGCCCCAAATGAAAAACTGTTTTTT. Protein product: CASSRTAPNEKLFF.

This clonotype has only a few counts. The V call is TRBV7-2, the J call TRBJ1-2, with D tentatively TRBD1 (6 bases). V lost 0 bases to trimming and J lost 3 bases, with 11 bases between them. Per the germline V gene, CDR1 is SGHTA and CDR2 is FQGNSA. The CDR3 has 15 residues. CDR3 residues: CASSLALGADYGYTF. For the CDR3, the DNA is TGTGCCAGCAGCTTAGCGCTGGGGGCGGACTATGGCTACACCTTC.